These 28 T cell receptor beta chains originate from one sample sequenced in a study of CD8 T cells in ankylosing spondylitis. Study-wide results and caveats: A TCR beta motif of eight highly homologous variants appeared characteristic of ankylosing spondylitis blood.

Each CDR3 protein gets one entry after TCRdb re-called the 5' RACE reads with MiXCR. The repertoire holds roughly 490,000 distinct CDR3 sequences, with 5.3% as singletons. Their antigens remain unidentified. Input material: blood, either unsorted or a sorted T cell fraction (not recorded which). These receptors were collected from a male donor with ankylosing spondylitis.

The table lists this clonotype with many counts. The gene calls are TRBV4-1 and TRBJ1-5, with unresolved D. The CDR3 loop spans 13 amino acids. Trimming took 1 base from V and 4 from J, leaving 5 bases between them. Germline CDR1 is MGHRA and CDR2 is YSYEKL. The CDR3 protein is CASSQVVNQPQHF. The CDR3 DNA is TGCGCCAGCAGCCAAGTGGTAAATCAGCCCCAGCATTTT.

This clonotype turned up a few times. The chain employs TRBV29-1 and TRBJ2-7, with a possible D match to TRBD2 (6 bases). Germline CDR1 SQVTM, CDR2 ANQGSEA. The CDR3 contains 11 residues. Trimming cost V 6 bases and J 9 bases, with 15 bases left between them. CDR3: CSVGGEGRQYF. The CDR3, as DNA: TGCAGCGTGGGAGGAGAAGGAAGGCAGTACTTC.

This clonotype has ten or more counts. The V gene is TRBV29-1, the J gene TRBJ2-7, with D tentatively TRBD1 (6 bases). Per germline, CDR1 SQVTM and CDR2 ANQGSEA. Trimming left V 4 bases short and J 0 bases short, with 10 bases between. This CDR3 is built from 13 residues. The chain's CDR3 is CSVVSGVSYEQYF. DNA of the CDR3: TGCAGCGTTGTCTCAGGGGTCTCCTACGAGCAGTACTTC.

This clonotype was seen repeatedly, ten times or more. The chain links TRBV12-3 or TRBV12-4 to TRBJ1-6, with D hard to call. The CDR3 is 15 residues long. V shed 5 bases and J shed 7 bases, with 15 bases lying between them. The DNA for the CDR3 is TGTGCCAGCAGTCGCCACGATCAGGACAATTCACCCCTCCACTTT. Protein product: CASSRHDQDNSPLHF.

This CDR3 is CASSREGFGNTIYF. The CDR3 nucleotides are TGTGCCAGCTCGAGGGAAGGGTTCGGAAACACCATATATTTT. The gene calls are TRBV18 and TRBJ1-3; the D is unclear. Germline CDR1 and CDR2: KGHSH and LQKENI. V was clipped by 6 bases and J by 4 bases, with 13 bases between them. The CDR3 is 14 amino acids. Filled out from reference TRBV18 and TRBJ1-3, the complete variable domain reads NAGVMQNPRHLVRRRGQEARLRCSPMKGHSHVYWYRQLPEEGLKFMVYLQKENIIDESGMPKERFSAEFPKEGPSILRIQQVVRGDSAAYFCASSREGFGNTIYFGEGSWLTVV.

This clonotype was seen at least ten times. The genes are TRBV20-1 and TRBJ1-2; D is undetermined. This CDR3 is built from 14 residues. The germline gives CDR1 DFQATT, CDR2 SNEGSKA (reference sequence). The V end was cut by 3 bases, the J end by 4 bases, with 15 bases between. The DNA of the CDR3 is TGCAGTGCTAGCGGAACCGGCGGGAGCTATGGCTACACCTTC. Translated, it gives CSASGTGGSYGYTF.

As to this clonotype: It may be a read error: a sequence one base away is much more abundant. This sequence joins TRBV28 and TRBJ2-7; D is unresolved. The CDR3 contains 14 residues. Germline V gene sequence: CDR1 MDHEN, CDR2 SYDVKM. The V gene lost 4 bases and the J gene lost 0 bases, with 10 bases spanning the gap. In nucleotides, the CDR3 is TGTGCCAGCAGTTCCTCAGTCCCCTCCTACGAGCAGTACTTC. Protein product: CASSSSVPSYEQYF.

V gene TRBV15 combines with J gene TRBJ2-5; D assignment may be TRBD1 or TRBD2 (6 bases each). The CDR3 covers 14 residues. Looked up from germline, CDR1 is LNHNV and CDR2 is YYDKDF (reference sequence). Between the trimmed V and J ends, which lost 3 bases and 4 bases, there was a span of 12 bases. The CDR3 sequence: CATSREGGRETQYF. The CDR3 DNA follows: TGTGCCACCAGCAGGGAGGGGGGACGAGAGACCCAGTACTTC.

The J gene is TRBJ1-2, the V gene TRBV7-9; D remains ambiguous. Germline CDR1 reads SEHNR; CDR2 reads FQNEAQ (reference sequence). V shed 2 bases and J shed 0 bases, with 10 bases lying between them. The CDR3 loop spans 15 amino acids. The CDR3 loop reads CASSLSPETNYGYTF. Written as DNA, the CDR3 is TGTGCCAGCAGCTTATCCCCCGAGACTAACTATGGCTACACCTTC.

The table lists this clonotype with many counts. This chain joins TRBV20-1 and TRBJ1-2; 7 positions agree with TRBD1. The CDR3 has 11 amino acids. Unmatched junction bases numbered 8, after V lost 7 bases and J lost 9 bases. Looked up from germline, CDR1 is DFQATT and CDR2 is SNEGSKA (reference sequence). CDR3 bases: TGCAGTGAAAGACAGGGTGTGAGCTACACCTTC. It translates to CSERQGVSYTF.

This clonotype was counted a few times. V usage is TRBV7-2 and J usage is TRBJ2-5; D may be TRBD1 (5 bases). Germline V CDR1 and CDR2: SGHTA, FQGNSA. Trimming took 3 bases from V and 1 from J, leaving 12 bases between them. This CDR3 region has 15 residues. Here the CDR3 reads CASSFQGFFQETQYF. The CDR3 DNA follows: TGTGCCAGCAGCTTCCAGGGTTTCTTCCAAGAGACCCAGTACTTC.

This clonotype has at least ten counts. The chain joins TRBV28 to TRBJ2-7, with 9 positions matching TRBD1. The CDR3 extends over 15 amino acids. Germline CDR1 reads MDHEN; CDR2 reads SYDVKM. V lost 11 bases and J lost 5; bases outside the gene matches: 16. The CDR3 DNA follows: TGTGCCTCCTGTACAGGGGGCTTGATAGGGGACGAGCAGTACTTC. The encoded protein is CASCTGGLIGDEQYF.

This clonotype was counted ten times or more. The chain uses TRBV5-1 and TRBJ1-5; D might be TRBD1 (6 bases). Trimming pared 4 bases from V and 5 bases from J, leaving 16 bases between. Looked up from germline, CDR1 is SGHRS and CDR2 is YFSETQ. CDR3 length equals 15 residues. This CDR3 reads CASSPNGGGDQPQHF. The CDR3 bases are TGCGCCAGCAGCCCAAACGGAGGGGGTGATCAGCCCCAGCATTTT.

This clonotype was observed a handful of times. The rearrangement links TRBV18 to TRBJ2-6; no clear D. The CDR3 loop spans 15 amino acids. V lost 6 bases and J 0 bases, leaving 9 bases between the germline ends. Germline assignment: CDR1 KGHSH and CDR2 LQKENI. CDR3 sequence: CASSPVYSGANVLTF. The CDR3 nucleotides are TGTGCCAGCTCCCCAGTGTACTCTGGGGCCAACGTCCTGACTTTC.

This clonotype was recorded many times. This rearrangement joins TRBV7-8 to TRBJ2-7, with 12 bases aligning to TRBD1. Germline V CDR1 and CDR2: SGHVS, FQNEAQ. With V trimmed by 5 bases and J by 2 bases, 10 bases remained unmatched. This CDR3 spans 17 amino acids. The CDR3 DNA sequence: TGTGCCAGCAGCCATAGAGATGGGACAGGGGGCCCCTACGAGCAGTACTTC. Translated, it gives CASSHRDGTGGPYEQYF.

As regards this clonotype: Just one base apart from a much larger clone, this may be a read error. The chain joins TRBV20-1 to TRBJ1-5, with a weak D call TRBD1 (5 bases). CDR1 and CDR2 (germline): DFQATT, SNEGSKA (reference sequence). The CDR3 is 14 residues long. As DNA, the CDR3 is TGCAGTGCTAGAGATTTCGGGGGGGATCAGTCCCAGCATTTT. Its protein is CSARDFGGDQSQHF.

This clonotype was counted at least ten times. The CDR3 DNA is TGTGCCAGCAGCTTCCCATCCCCCCAGCCAGATACGCAGTATTTT. It encodes CASSFPSPQPDTQYF. This sequence joins TRBV7-9 and TRBJ2-3, with D unresolved. The CDR3 extends over 15 amino acids. Trimming took off 3 bases at V and 4 bases at J, with 14 bases between the two ends. Germline V gives CDR1 SEHNR, CDR2 FQNEAQ (reference sequence).

The table lists this clonotype with many counts. This chain uses TRBV10-3 with TRBJ2-3; 7 nucleotides agree with TRBD2. The ends lost 6 bases at V and 2 bases at J; junction bases unmatched: 8. Germline lookup yields CDR1 ENHRY and CDR2 SYGVKD. This CDR3 region has 15 residues. DNA of the CDR3: TGTGCCATCAGGGCCGGGACTACCAACACAGATACGCAGTATTTT. It specifies CAIRAGTTNTDTQYF.

This clonotype was picked up many times. The chain combines TRBV5-1 with TRBJ2-7; 11 bases align to TRBD1. This CDR3 is 14 amino acids long. The germline V gene has CDR1 SGHRS and CDR2 YFSETQ. Trimming took 4 bases from V and 5 from J; bases not matched to a gene: 5. This CDR3 is CASSPDRGQDEQYF. The CDR3 DNA follows: TGCGCCAGCAGCCCGGACAGGGGGCAGGACGAGCAGTACTTC. The whole variable domain, remainder taken from reference TRBV5-1 and TRBJ2-7, is KAGVTQTPRYLIKTRGQQVTLSCSPISGHRSVSWYQQTPGQGLQFLFEYFSETQRNKGNFPGRFSGRQFSNSRSEMNVSTLELGDSALYLCASSPDRGQDEQYFGPGTRLTVT.

The table lists this clonotype with many counts. The chain combines TRBV13 with TRBJ2-7; D gene uncertain. This CDR3 is built from 12 residues. The germline V and J ends were trimmed by 4 bases and 6 bases, with 10 bases remaining between them. Germline CDR1 reads PRHDT; CDR2 reads FYEKMQ (reference sequence). This chain's CDR3 is CASSSKSREQYF. In DNA form, the CDR3 reads TGTGCCAGCAGCTCCAAGTCCCGCGAGCAGTACTTC.

The V gene is TRBV2, the J gene TRBJ2-2, with TRBD2 matching over 9 bases. CDR1 is SNHLY, CDR2 FYNNEI, per germline. After removal of 8 bases from V and 4 bases from J, the junction contained 8 bases not matched to a gene. The CDR3 is 15 amino acids. The CDR3 DNA reads TGTGCCAGCCGACGCGGGGGGGCGAGCACCGGGGAGCTGTTTTTT. This gives the protein CASRRGGASTGELFF. Combining the CDR3 with reference TRBV2 and TRBJ2-2 gives the whole variable domain EPEVTQTPSHQVTQMGQEVILRCVPISNHLYFYWYRQILGQKVEFLVSFYNNEISEKSEIFDDQFSVERPDGSNFTLKIRSTKLEDSAMYFCASRRGGASTGELFFGEGSRLTVL.

The V and J genes are TRBV20-1 and TRBJ1-6, with 9 bases lining up with TRBD1. The CDR3 contains 16 residues. The V gene's germline CDR1 is DFQATT and CDR2 SNEGSKA (reference sequence). Trimming removed 6 bases from V and 6 bases from J; junction bases left unmatched: 12. Here the CDR3 reads CSAPVDRGVSNSPLHF. The CDR3, as DNA: TGCAGTGCCCCCGTCGACAGGGGGGTTTCTAATTCACCCCTCCACTTT.

Many counts were recorded for this clonotype. The chain employs TRBV20-1 and TRBJ2-7, with 10 bases that match TRBD2. There are 13 residues in the CDR3. J lost 0 bases, V lost 6 bases, and 2 bases had no gene match. The germline gives CDR1 DFQATT, CDR2 SNEGSKA (reference sequence). CDR3: CSATSGISYEQYF. DNA of the CDR3: TGCAGTGCCACTAGCGGGATCTCCTACGAGCAGTACTTC.

This clonotype has a handful of counts. The chain carries TRBV5-1 and TRBJ1-4; D call uncertain. The CDR3 runs 15 residues. The germline V gene has CDR1 SGHRS and CDR2 YFSETQ. V was trimmed by 4 bases and J by 6 bases, leaving 16 bases between them. CDR3 in amino acids: CASSRRRVDDEKLFF. The CDR3 DNA reads as TGCGCCAGCAGCCGGAGGAGGGTGGACGATGAAAAACTGTTTTTT. Full variable domain (remainder filled in from reference TRBV5-1 and TRBJ1-4): KAGVTQTPRYLIKTRGQQVTLSCSPISGHRSVSWYQQTPGQGLQFLFEYFSETQRNKGNFPGRFSGRQFSNSRSEMNVSTLELGDSALYLCASSRRRVDDEKLFFGSGTQLSVL.

This clonotype was detected ten times or more. The rearrangement joins TRBV7-9 to TRBJ1-1; 9 bases are a match to TRBD1. The V segment lost 7 bases and the J segment 7 bases; nucleotides outside the gene matches: 7. Germline CDR1 SEHNR, CDR2 FQNEAQ (reference sequence). The CDR3 has 13 amino acids. CDR3 region: CASNTDRGLEAFF. The CDR3 nucleotides are TGTGCCAGCAATACGGACAGGGGCCTTGAAGCTTTCTTT. Combining the CDR3 with reference TRBV7-9 and TRBJ1-1 gives the whole variable domain DTGVSQNPRHKITKRGQNVTFRCDPISEHNRLYWYRQTLGQGPEFLTYFQNEAQLEKSRLLSDRFSAERPKGSFSTLEIQRTEQGDSAMYLCASNTDRGLEAFFGQGTRLTVV.

This clonotype occurred many times. The chain carries TRBV10-2 and TRBJ1-1; no firm D call. The V gene's germline CDR1 is WSHSY and CDR2 SAAADI. V lost 4 bases to trimming and J lost 3 bases, with 6 bases between them. This CDR3 has 12 residues. The CDR3 DNA follows: TGCGCCAGCAGTGCTGGATACACTGAAGCTTTCTTT. Encoded protein: CASSAGYTEAFF.

This clonotype was seen many times. The chain uses TRBV7-8 and TRBJ2-7; the D is unclear. CDR1 and CDR2 (germline): SGHVS, FQNEAQ. The CDR3 has 14 amino acids. Trimming pared 5 bases from V and 4 bases from J, leaving 15 bases between. CDR3 region: CASSPRTDPYEQYF. DNA of the CDR3: TGTGCCAGCAGCCCCCGAACAGACCCATACGAGCAGTACTTC. Drawing the rest from reference TRBV7-8 and TRBJ2-7, the complete variable domain is GAGVSQSPRYKVAKRGQDVALRCDPISGHVSLFWYQQALGQGPEFLTYFQNEAQLDKSGLPSDRFFAERPEGSVSTLKIQRTQQEDSAVYLCASSPRTDPYEQYFGPGTRLTVT.

This clonotype appeared many times. The chain employs TRBV28 and TRBJ2-5; D is ambiguous. Germline CDR1 and CDR2: MDHEN and SYDVKM. This CDR3 region has 12 residues. Trimming removed 6 bases at V and 8 bases at J, with 13 bases between. The CDR3 DNA follows: TGTGCCAGCAGCCCCACTCGAGTAACCCAGTACTTC. Translation: CASSPTRVTQYF.